The clone carrying this T cell receptor beta chain was seen a handful of times. Its antigen is as yet unknown. Clinical symptoms, serum thyroxine and TRAb, thyroid ultrasound and orbital computed tomography together formed the diagnostic basis. RNA transcripts served as the template for amplifying TCR beta CDR3 regions. First-round RT-PCR targeting the TCR CDR3 was performed with the HTBI primer set. MiXCR was run by TCRdb on the multiplex PCR reads, yielding one entry per CDR3 protein. The table shows around 580,000 distinct CDR3 sequences, with approximately 44% occurring only once. This sample was included in a study of T cells in Graves' hyperthyroidism and ophthalmopathy. Study observations and caveats: Blood samples included most of the expanded thyroid clonotypes exceeding 0.001.

The CDR3 is 16 amino acids. J lost 1 base, V lost 5 bases, and 8 bases had no gene match. The germline gives CDR1 SGHTA, CDR2 FQGTGA. Sequenced material: peripheral blood or thyroid tissue (not recorded which). J is TRBJ2-7 and V is TRBV7-3, with 10 positions matching TRBD1. The origin of this receptor is a woman under 30 with Graves' hyperthyroidism. For the CDR3, the DNA is TGTGCCAGCAGCCGCTTGACAGGGGGCGCTTCCTACGAGCAGTACTTC. It specifies CASSRLTGGASYEQYF.